The clone carrying this T cell receptor beta chain was observed a handful of times. Looked up from germline, CDR1 is SGHNT and CDR2 is YYREEE (reference sequence). This CDR3 region has 16 residues. The trim removed 4 bases at V and 5 bases at J, leaving 10 bases unmatched. Researchers ran the PCR with 60 Vbeta and 13 Jbeta primers. Measured with immunoSEQ multiplex PCR; TCRdb has only the in-frame clones, and not every one. The table has under 150,000 clones, approximately 80% seen once. The sample is drawn from a study of cytomegalovirus exposure and HLA in healthy donors. The V gene is TRBV5-4, the J gene TRBJ2-2, with TRBD2 matching 8 bases. The TCR originated in a woman in her thirties or forties in good health and CMV-seronegative. Material: PBMCs. The CDR3: CASSPGSGGRTGELFF. CDR3 bases: TGTGCCAGCAGCCCGGGATCGGGGGGGAGGACCGGGGAGCTGTTTTTT. The full variable domain, with the rest looked up from reference TRBV5-4 and TRBJ2-2, is ETGVTQSPTHLIKTRGQQVTLRCSSQSGHNTVSWYQQALGQGPQFIFQYYREEENGRGNFPPRFSGLQFPNYSSELNVNALELDDSALYLCASSPGSGGRTGELFFGEGSRLTVL.